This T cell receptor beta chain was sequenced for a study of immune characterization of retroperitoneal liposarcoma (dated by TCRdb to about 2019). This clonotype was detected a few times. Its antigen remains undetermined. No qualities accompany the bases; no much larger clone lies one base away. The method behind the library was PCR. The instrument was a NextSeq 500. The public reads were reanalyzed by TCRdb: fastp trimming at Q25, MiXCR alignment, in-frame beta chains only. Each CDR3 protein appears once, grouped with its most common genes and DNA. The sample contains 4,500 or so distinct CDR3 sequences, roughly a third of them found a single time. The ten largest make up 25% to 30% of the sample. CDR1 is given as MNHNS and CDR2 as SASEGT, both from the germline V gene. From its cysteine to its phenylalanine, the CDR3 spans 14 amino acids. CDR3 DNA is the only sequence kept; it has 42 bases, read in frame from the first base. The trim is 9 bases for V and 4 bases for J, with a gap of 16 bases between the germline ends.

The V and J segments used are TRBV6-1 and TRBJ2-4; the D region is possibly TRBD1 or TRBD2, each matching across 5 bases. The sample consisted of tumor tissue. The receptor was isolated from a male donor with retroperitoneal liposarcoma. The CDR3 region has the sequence CASRFGGSKNIQYF. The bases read TGTGCCAGTCGCTTTGGGGGAAGTAAAAACATTCAGTACTTC.